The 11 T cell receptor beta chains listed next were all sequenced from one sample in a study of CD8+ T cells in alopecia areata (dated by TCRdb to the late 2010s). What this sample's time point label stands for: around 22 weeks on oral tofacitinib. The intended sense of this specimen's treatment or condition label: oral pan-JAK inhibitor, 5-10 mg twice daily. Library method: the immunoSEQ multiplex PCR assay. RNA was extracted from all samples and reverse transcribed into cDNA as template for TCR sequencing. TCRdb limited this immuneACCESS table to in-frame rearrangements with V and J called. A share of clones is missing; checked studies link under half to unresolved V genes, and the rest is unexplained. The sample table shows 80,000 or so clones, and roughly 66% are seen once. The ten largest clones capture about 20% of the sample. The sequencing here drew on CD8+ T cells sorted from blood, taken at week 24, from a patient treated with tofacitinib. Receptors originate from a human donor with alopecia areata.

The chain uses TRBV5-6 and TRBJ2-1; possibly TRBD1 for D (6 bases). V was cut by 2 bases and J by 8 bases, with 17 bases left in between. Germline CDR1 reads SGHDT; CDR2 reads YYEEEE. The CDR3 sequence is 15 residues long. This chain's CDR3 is CASSFGQGKRDEQFF. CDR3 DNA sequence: TGTGCCAGCAGCTTTGGGCAGGGGAAGAGGGATGAGCAGTTCTTC. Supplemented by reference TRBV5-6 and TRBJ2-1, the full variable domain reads DAGVTQSPTHLIKTRGQQVTLRCSPKSGHDTVSWYQQALGQGPQFIFQYYEEEERQRGNFPDRFSGHQFPNYSSELNVNALLLGDSALYLCASSFGQGKRDEQFFGPGTRLTVL.

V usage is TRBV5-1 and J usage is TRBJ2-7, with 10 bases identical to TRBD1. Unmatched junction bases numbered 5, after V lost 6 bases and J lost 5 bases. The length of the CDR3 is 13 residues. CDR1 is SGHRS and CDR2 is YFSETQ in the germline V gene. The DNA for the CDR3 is TGCGCCAGCAACGGACAGGGGGTCGACGAGCAGTACTTC. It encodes CASNGQGVDEQYF.

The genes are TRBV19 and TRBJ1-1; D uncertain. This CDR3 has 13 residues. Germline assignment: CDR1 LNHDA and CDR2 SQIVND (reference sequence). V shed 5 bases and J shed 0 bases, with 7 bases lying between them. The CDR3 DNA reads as TGTGCCAGTAGTCCGAGGGTGAACACTGAAGCTTTCTTT. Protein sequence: CASSPRVNTEAFF.

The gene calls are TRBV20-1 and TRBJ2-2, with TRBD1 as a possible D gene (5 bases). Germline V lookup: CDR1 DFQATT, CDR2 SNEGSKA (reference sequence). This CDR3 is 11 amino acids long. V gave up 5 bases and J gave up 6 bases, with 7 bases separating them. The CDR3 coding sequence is TGCAGTGCTGCAGGGTCCGGGGAGCTGTTTTTT. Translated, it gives CSAAGSGELFF.

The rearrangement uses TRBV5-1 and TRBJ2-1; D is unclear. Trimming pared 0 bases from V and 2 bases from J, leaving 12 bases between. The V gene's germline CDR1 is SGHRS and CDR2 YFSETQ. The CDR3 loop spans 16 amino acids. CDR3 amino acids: CASSLAASSAYNEQFF. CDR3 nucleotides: TGCGCCAGCAGCTTGGCCGCGTCCTCAGCCTACAATGAGCAGTTCTTC. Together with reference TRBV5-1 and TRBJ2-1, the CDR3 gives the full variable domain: KAGVTQTPRYLIKTRGQQVTLSCSPISGHRSVSWYQQTPGQGLQFLFEYFSETQRNKGNFPGRFSGRQFSNSRSEMNVSTLELGDSALYLCASSLAASSAYNEQFFGPGTRLTVL.

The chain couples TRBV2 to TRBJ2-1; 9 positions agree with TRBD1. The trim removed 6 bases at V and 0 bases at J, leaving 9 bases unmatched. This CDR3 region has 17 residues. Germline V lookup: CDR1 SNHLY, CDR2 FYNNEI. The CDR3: CASSHGQGTLSYNEQFF. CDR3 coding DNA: TGTGCCAGCAGCCACGGACAGGGGACCCTCTCCTACAATGAGCAGTTCTTC.

CDR3 residues: CASSQEFVSSYEQYF. CDR3 in DNA: TGCGCCAGCAGCCAAGAATTCGTCTCCTCCTACGAGCAGTACTTC. The rearrangement uses TRBV4-1 and TRBJ2-7; D gene unclear. Trimming pared 0 bases from V and 0 bases from J, leaving 9 bases between. The length of the CDR3 is 15 residues. The germline gives CDR1 MGHRA, CDR2 YSYEKL.

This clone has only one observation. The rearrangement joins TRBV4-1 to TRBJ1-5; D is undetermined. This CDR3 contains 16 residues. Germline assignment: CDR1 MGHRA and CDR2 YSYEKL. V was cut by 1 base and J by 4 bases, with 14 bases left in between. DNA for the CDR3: TGCGCCAGCAGCCAAGTCCTTCGGACGGAGAATCAGCCCCAGCATTTT. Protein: CASSQVLRTENQPQHF.

The CDR3 DNA reads TGTGCCAGCAGTTACAGTCTCTCCGCCTACGAGCAGTACTTC. As protein: CASSYSLSAYEQYF. The rearrangement uses TRBV27 and TRBJ2-7; D gene unclear. Between the trimmed V and J ends, which lost 4 bases and 2 bases, there was a span of 12 bases. Germline CDR1 is MNHEY and CDR2 is SMNVEV (reference sequence). The CDR3 has 14 residues.

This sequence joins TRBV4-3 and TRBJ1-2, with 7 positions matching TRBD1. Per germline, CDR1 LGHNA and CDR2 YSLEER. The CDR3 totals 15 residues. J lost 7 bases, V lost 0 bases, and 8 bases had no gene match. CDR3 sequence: CASSQETQGGFGYTF. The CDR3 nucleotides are TGCGCCAGCAGCCAAGAAACTCAGGGGGGATTTGGCTACACCTTC.

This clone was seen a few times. Here the CDR3 reads CASSLGDRGFYNEQFF. CDR3 nucleotide sequence: TGTGCCAGCAGCTTAGGGGACAGGGGGTTCTACAATGAGCAGTTCTTC. The V call is TRBV5-6, the J call TRBJ2-1; 11 positions match TRBD1. Germline V gene data show CDR1 as SGHDT and CDR2 as YYEEEE. This CDR3 region has 16 residues. V lost 2 bases and J lost 3; bases outside the gene matches: 4.